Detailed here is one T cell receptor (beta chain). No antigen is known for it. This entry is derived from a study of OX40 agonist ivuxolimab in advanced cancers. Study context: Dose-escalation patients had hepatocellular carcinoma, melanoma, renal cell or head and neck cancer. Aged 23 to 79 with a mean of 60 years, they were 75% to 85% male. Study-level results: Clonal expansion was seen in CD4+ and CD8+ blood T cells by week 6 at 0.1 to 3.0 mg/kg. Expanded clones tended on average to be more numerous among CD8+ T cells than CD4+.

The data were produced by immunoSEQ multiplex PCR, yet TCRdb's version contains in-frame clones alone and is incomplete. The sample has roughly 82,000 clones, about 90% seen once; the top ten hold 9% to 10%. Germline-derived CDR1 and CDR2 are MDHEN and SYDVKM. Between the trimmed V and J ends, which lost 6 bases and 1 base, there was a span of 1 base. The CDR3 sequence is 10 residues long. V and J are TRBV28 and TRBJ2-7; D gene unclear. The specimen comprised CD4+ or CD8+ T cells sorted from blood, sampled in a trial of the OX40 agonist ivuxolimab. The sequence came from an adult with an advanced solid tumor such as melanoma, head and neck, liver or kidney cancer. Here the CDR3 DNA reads TGTGCCAGCAGGTCCTACGAGCAGTACTTC. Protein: CASRSYEQYF.